The clone carrying this T cell receptor beta chain has just a few counts. Its target is unknown. TCRdb called the 5' RACE reads again in MiXCR, with one record for every CDR3 protein. The sample yields 550,000 to 700,000 distinct CDR3 sequences, more than 9% seen once. Each donor (without exception) was a healthy Caucasian. The data were obtained in a study of identical twins. Overall study results and limits: Zero-insertion findings could be partly confounded by invariant cells (MAIT and iNKT cells). A lower insertion count was a feature of abundant cord blood beta clonotypes, with no such feature in memory repertoires. Out-of-frame TCR alpha sharing in monozygotic twins exceeded recombination model predictions.

This sample also appeared in a second study, on yellow fever vaccine responses in identical twins.

The clonotype was recovered from a woman aged 18-35 years in good health. Sequencing input: PBMCs.

The CDR3 loop reads CASSLLGAVPQETQYF. The CDR3 nucleotides read TGTGCCAGCAGCTTATTGGGAGCGGTCCCTCAGGAGACCCAGTACTTC. The chain joins TRBV7-9 to TRBJ2-5; a weak D match, TRBD2 (5 bases). This CDR3 contains 16 residues. V was clipped by 2 bases and J by 5 bases, with 18 bases between them. The germline gives CDR1 SEHNR, CDR2 FQNEAQ (reference sequence).